This T cell receptor beta chain emerged from a study of blood T cells in healthy people across ages. Whole-study findings and limits: Naive T cell percentage by flow cytometry tracked strongly with beta diversity.

Sample donors were healthy Caucasian individuals that came from Russia, aged 6 to 90. Combining a sample-barcoded 5' primer with a J-beta primer mix, a second PCR ran for roughly 6 to 12 cycles. TCRdb analysed the 5' RACE reads with MiXCR anew, one entry per CDR3 protein. Among approximately 1.5 million distinct CDR3 sequences, approximately 39% were seen once, and the ten largest hold about 4%. Concerning this clonotype: Its antigen is not identified.

Sequenced sample: blood. The clonotype comes from a woman in her late teens or twenties in good health.

CDR3 region: CASSLDETGTYSPGELFF. Here the CDR3 DNA reads TGTGCCAGCAGCTTAGATGAGACCGGGACCTACAGTCCGGGGGAGCTGTTTTTT. The genes are TRBV11-2 and TRBJ2-2; the D gene could be TRBD1 or TRBD2 (5 bases each). The CDR3 consists of 18 residues. Trimming stripped 0 bases from V and 8 bases from J, with 22 bases between. Germline V lookup: CDR1 SGHAT, CDR2 FQNNGV.